What follows are 15 T cell receptor beta chains derived from one specimen sequenced in a study of CD4+ T cells in melanoma. Method: immunoSEQ multiplex PCR; TCRdb's copy keeps in-frame clones and lacks some. The sample carries tens of thousands of clones, roughly three quarters recorded once. The sequenced material came from tumor tissue. The receptors shown here come from a human donor with melanoma.

The chain recombines TRBV5-4 with TRBJ2-2; D might be TRBD1 or TRBD2, each matching 6 bases. V lost 2 bases, J lost 0 bases, and 14 bases lay in between. CDR1 and CDR2 (germline): SGHNT, YYREEE (reference sequence). There are 17 residues in the CDR3. CDR3 amino acids: CASSFGGYTPNTGELFF. CDR3 nucleotides: TGTGCCAGCAGCTTCGGGGGCTACACCCCGAACACCGGGGAGCTGTTTTTT.

The rearrangement joins TRBV2 to TRBJ2-5, with 9 bases fitting TRBD2. This CDR3 contains 16 residues. After removal of 0 bases from V and 2 bases from J, the junction contained 4 bases not matched to a gene. The germline CDR1 and CDR2 sequences are SNHLY and FYNNEI. CDR3 sequence: CASSEARTSGQETQYF. The CDR3 coding sequence is TGTGCCAGCAGTGAAGCGCGTACTAGCGGGCAAGAGACCCAGTACTTC.

Here the CDR3 DNA reads TGTGCCAGCAGCTACCAGGGCGCTGAAGCTTTCTTT. This gives the protein CASSYQGAEAFF. The chain joins TRBV7-9 to TRBJ1-1; TRBD1 might be the D (5 bases). V lost 4 bases and J lost 6, with 9 bases in between. Germline lookup yields CDR1 SEHNR and CDR2 FQNEAQ (reference sequence). CDR3 length equals 12 residues.

The J gene is TRBJ1-6, the V gene TRBV27; D gene ambiguous. CDR3 length: 14 residues. Trimming cost V 6 bases and J 9 bases, with 15 bases left between them. In germline, CDR1 is MNHEY, CDR2 SMNVEV (reference sequence). The CDR3 is CASREDGLGSPLHF. The DNA of the CDR3 is TGTGCCAGCAGGGAGGACGGGTTAGGTTCACCCCTCCACTTT.

This clone was detected only once. The DNA of the CDR3 is TGTGCCAGCAGTTACCTTCGGGGTGCGCTCACTGAAGCTTTCTTT. Protein sequence: CASSYLRGALTEAFF. This chain uses TRBV6-5 with TRBJ1-1; D ambiguous. This CDR3 contains 15 residues. The germline V and J ends were trimmed by 2 bases and 4 bases, with 14 bases remaining between them. Germline CDR1 MNHEY, CDR2 SVGAGI.

The V and J genes are TRBV7-8 and TRBJ1-1; 7 bases match TRBD1. The CDR3 contains 13 residues. J gave up 4 bases and V 5 bases, and 4 bases lay outside the gene matches. Looked up from germline, CDR1 is SGHVS and CDR2 is FQNEAQ. The CDR3 reads CASSQTGATEAFF. For the CDR3, the DNA is TGTGCCAGCAGCCAAACAGGGGCCACTGAAGCTTTCTTT.

The chain employs TRBV5-1 and TRBJ1-6; D is uncertain. There are 16 residues in the CDR3. CDR1 is SGHRS and CDR2 is YFSETQ in the germline V gene. V dropped 0 bases and J dropped 6 bases, with 13 bases sitting between them. CDR3: CASSLEISGSNSPLHF. DNA of the CDR3: TGCGCCAGCAGCTTGGAGATTTCTGGGAGTAATTCACCCCTCCACTTT.

The genes are TRBV19 and TRBJ2-1; the D call may be TRBD1 or TRBD2 (5 bases each). The CDR3 consists of 15 residues. Trimming took off 3 bases at V and 5 bases at J, with 14 bases between the two ends. Germline-derived CDR1 and CDR2 are LNHDA and SQIVND (reference sequence). CDR3 sequence (DNA): TGTGCCAGTAGTATGGGTTGGGACCAAAACAATGAGCAGTTCTTC. This gives the protein CASSMGWDQNNEQFF.

The rearrangement links TRBV10-3 to TRBJ2-7; TRBD1 matches 8 bases. V dropped 5 bases and J dropped 1; count of bases not matched to a gene: 7. The CDR3 has 15 residues. Germline V gene sequence: CDR1 ENHRY, CDR2 SYGVKD. CDR3 sequence: CAISTDRGRSYEQYF. The CDR3 DNA reads as TGTGCCATCAGTACTGACAGGGGAAGGTCCTACGAGCAGTACTTC.

This chain connects TRBV10-3 to TRBJ1-4; 8 positions agree with TRBD1. Per germline, CDR1 ENHRY and CDR2 SYGVKD. This CDR3 has 15 residues. The V gene end was trimmed by 4 bases and the J gene end by 5 bases; junction bases not matched to a gene: 6. The CDR3 protein is CAISGGQGQNEKLFF. The CDR3 nucleotides are TGTGCCATCAGTGGTGGACAGGGCCAAAATGAAAAACTGTTTTTT.

This rearrangement joins TRBV15 to TRBJ2-2; no reliable D call. This CDR3 has 15 residues. Trimming removed 0 bases at V and 3 bases at J, with 8 bases between. CDR1 is LNHNV and CDR2 is YYDKDF in the germline V gene (reference sequence). This CDR3 is CATSRDLGYTGELFF. In DNA form, the CDR3 reads TGTGCCACCAGCAGAGATTTGGGGTACACCGGGGAGCTGTTTTTT.

The V gene is TRBV27, the J gene TRBJ2-1; D not certain. Germline V gene lookup returns CDR1 MNHEY and CDR2 SMNVEV (reference sequence). The CDR3 length is 13 residues. V was shortened by 2 bases and J by 9 bases, with 11 bases between the two germline ends. The CDR3 region is CASSLLGSGEQFF. Here the CDR3 DNA reads TGTGCCAGCAGTTTACTAGGGTCGGGTGAGCAGTTCTTC.

This clone was picked up a small number of times. The genes are TRBV7-8 and TRBJ2-5; unclear D gene. The V gene's germline CDR1 is SGHVS and CDR2 FQNEAQ. The V and J ends lost 2 bases and 5 bases respectively, with 9 bases between them. This CDR3 spans 13 amino acids. DNA for the CDR3: TGTGCCAGCAGCTTAAACGGCCGGGAGACCCAGTACTTC. Translated, it gives CASSLNGRETQYF.

This clone turned up a few times. This chain uses TRBV5-3 with TRBJ1-1; D not certain. TRBV5-3 is recorded as an ORF, its role being uncertain. The CDR3 is 14 residues long. V was clipped by 8 bases and J by 1 base, with 15 bases between them. The CDR3 coding sequence is TGTGCCAGCAGCCAAGTTCCAGGGAACACTGAAGCTTTCTTT. Translation gives CASSQVPGNTEAFF.

V and J are TRBV7-3 and TRBJ1-4; 7 bases match TRBD1. Germline loops: CDR1 SGHTA, CDR2 FQGTGA. V was clipped by 4 bases and J by 6 bases; unmatched bases: 20. CDR3 size: 19 residues. The CDR3 DNA reads TGTGCCAGCAGCTCAGAAAACGGGACAGATCCACAACGGGATGAAAAACTGTTTTTT. Translating gives CASSSENGTDPQRDEKLFF. The full variable domain, with the rest looked up from reference TRBV7-3 and TRBJ1-4, is GAGVSQTPSNKVTEKGKYVELRCDPISGHTALYWYRQSLGQGPEFLIYFQGTGAADDSGLPNDRFFAVRPEGSVSTLKIQRTERGDSAVYLCASSSENGTDPQRDEKLFFGSGTQLSVL.